The clone carrying this T cell receptor (beta chain) was seen at least ten times. Its cognate antigen is unknown. Each CDR3 protein gets one entry after TCRdb re-called the reads with MiXCR. The sample has roughly 300,000 distinct CDR3 sequences; over 20% are singletons. This sample is drawn from a study of T cell repertoires in cytomegalovirus infection. In the study overall: It can be stated that public TCR beta signatures indicated CMV infection as well as a matching HLA type. Broader study findings: The ex vivo response was dominated by HLA-C-restricted CMV-specific TCR beta clonotypes.

V was trimmed by 8 bases and J by 0 bases, leaving 10 bases between them. CDR1 MDHEN and CDR2 SYDVKM come from the germline V gene. There are 13 residues in the CDR3. The sequence was obtained from a human donor in good health (CMV status not recorded). Some clones in this sample may be carry-over from other donors' samples. Source material: PBMCs. The V gene is TRBV28, the J gene TRBJ1-1, with D perhaps matching TRBD1 (5 bases). CDR3 bases: TGTGCCAGCGCGGAGGGGATGAACACTGAAGCTTTCTTT. It is translated as CASAEGMNTEAFF.